The entry below describes one T cell receptor beta chain. There is no known antigen for this receptor. Base qualities were left out, and no much larger clone turns up one base away. TCRbeta CDR3 regions were amplified from genomic DNA using the immunoSEQ Assay, a bias-controlled multiplex PCR. Under the source paper's analysis protocol: Nucleated cell counts per sample were estimated from amplification of reference gene primers within the assay. To quantify the absolute abundance of each unique TCRbeta CDR3 rearrangement, sequence reads were collapsed and filtered. For each sample, productive Simpson clonality was calculated as the square root of Simpson's diversity index over productive rearrangements. TCRdb retrieved this table from immuneACCESS and kept in-frame rearrangements only. Not all clones are present; in checked studies, unresolved V genes account for under half, and no reason is known for the remainder. The D gene and trimming were derived from the DNA, and the V and J assignments and clone size from that table. Present in this sample are roughly 300,000 clones, more than 75% of which were seen just once. Roughly 8% of the sample is in the top ten clones.

This specimen belongs to a study of blood T cell repertoires in COVID-19 (dated by TCRdb to 2020 to 2021). Concerning the study at large: Collaborator samples came from the United States, Italy and Spain and covered acute and convalescent phases of COVID-19. Sample metadata almost always included a de-identified subject ID, COVID-19 status, age in years and sex. HLA class I and class II types, where available, came from metadata supplied by the sample provider rather than from assay-based typing. The dataset comprised deeply sampled blood TCRbeta repertoires from subjects exposed to, actively infected with, or recovered from COVID-19. The repertoires were released in a freely available public database intended as a resource for research on the immune response to SARS-CoV-2. The material from the prospective study consisted of cDNA or gDNA derived from T cells, B-cell-depleted T cells, or PBMCs. Samples were obtained from the ongoing ImmuneRACE study (first 160 participants) and from 1,200 or so subjects provided by 6 global collaborators. Findings and caveats that apply to the study as a whole: The amount of clinical and demographic metadata varied by source and participant and was provided uncurated.

CDR1 is given as LNHDA and CDR2 as SQIVND, both from the germline V gene (reference sequence). The CDR3 starts with the cysteine, ends with the phenylalanine, and has 15 residues. Only the CDR3 region is kept as DNA, spanning 45 bases read in frame from base 1. V loses 4 bases of germline sequence and J loses 0 bases, and the interval between the two ends is 11 bases. Another Seattle source contributed samples from volunteer blood donors who had recovered from COVID-19. Collaborating institutions collected whole blood in K2EDTA tubes following their own protocols. For TCRbeta analysis, collaborator samples were shipped as frozen whole blood, as isolated PBMCs, or as DNA extracted from either sample type.

The source material was peripheral blood. The clonotype originates from a woman aged 50 to 60 who had recovered from COVID-19. The chain uses TRBV19 and TRBJ2-3; the D segment could be TRBD2, given 6 matching bases. CDR3 sequence: CASSSSGPSTDTQYF. At the DNA level, the sequence is TGTGCCAGTAGTAGCAGCGGGCCTAGCACAGATACGCAGTATTTT.